This T cell receptor (beta chain) was observed in a study of T-cell memory formation after mild COVID-19. Turning to the study itself: Largely donor-specific sequence clusters came from a couple of donors.

On this clonotype itself: Its antigen is still unknown.

The J segment lost 4 bases and the V segment lost 3 bases, leaving 4 bases of the junction unmatched. CDR3 length: 13 residues. Germline CDR1 and CDR2: SQVTM and ANQGSEA. The study, taken as a whole, reports: Contracting clones, day 15 to 85, had balanced CD4/CD8, and later expanders favored CD4+. The authors did not confirm SARS-CoV-2 specificity of second-wave clones peaking day 37.

With constant-segment primers, 5'RACE yielded cDNA libraries of TCR alpha and TCR beta that carried sample barcodes and UMIs. TCRdb independently ran MiXCR on the 5' RACE reads; one entry per CDR3 protein. The table has about 190,000 distinct CDR3 sequences, about 10% seen once. This TCR derives from a young man who had mild COVID-19 (a few samples of this study predate the infection). Cell type and time point are not known. The sequenced sample consisted of PBMCs or a T cell subset sorted from them (not recorded which). The V call is TRBV29-1, the J call TRBJ2-3, with 7 nucleotides matching TRBD2. In DNA, the CDR3 is TGCAGCGTTGAGGCTAGCGGCTCAGATACGCAGTATTTT. Amino acids: CSVEASGSDTQYF.